The rows below give T cell receptor beta chains drawn from one sample of a study of Graves' ophthalmopathy and Graves' hyperthyroidism. A single record per CDR3 protein comes from TCRdb applying MiXCR to the multiplex PCR reads. The sample shows under 250,000 distinct CDR3 sequences, 25% to 30% of them seen only once. Sequenced material: peripheral blood. The receptors were sampled from a man between 45 and 60 years old with Graves' ophthalmopathy. The CDR3 runs from the conserved cysteine through the conserved F or W. Each record gives: V gene, J gene, D gene, clone size, CDR3 protein, CDR3 DNA. D genes are given only for firm matches. The size entry is marked missing in some rows and otherwise reads once, few, many or a size class.

TRBV28	TRBJ2-7	NA	many	CASSAGTAYEQYF	TGTGCCAGCAGTGCCGGGACCGCCTACGAGCAGTACTTC
TRBV27	TRBJ1-2	NA	few	CASRPSREHYGYTF	TGTGCCAGCAGGCCCAGTAGGGAACACTATGGCTACACCTTC
TRBV11-2	TRBJ2-5	NA	many	CASSSILAKETQYF	TGTGCCAGCAGCTCCATACTAGCAAAAGAGACCCAGTACTTC
TRBV27	TRBJ2-7	NA	many	CASSYQDSSYEQYF	TGTGCCAGCAGTTATCAGGACAGTTCCTACGAGCAGTACTTC
TRBV20-1	TRBJ2-7	TRBD2	NA	CSARGTSGSMSYEQYF	TGCAGTGCTAGAGGGACTAGCGGGAGTATGTCCTACGAGCAGTACTTC
TRBV11-2	TRBJ2-5	TRBD1	many	CASSLFVTGGTRETQYF	TGTGCCAGCAGCTTATTCGTGACAGGGGGAACGAGGGAGACCCAGTACTTC
TRBV7-3	TRBJ1-2	NA	many	CASSPDVNYGYTF	TGTGCCAGCAGCCCGGACGTTAACTATGGCTACACCTTC
TRBV12-3/TRBV12-4	TRBJ1-5	TRBD1	NA	CASSLRDRDYQPQHF	TGTGCCAGCAGTCTCCGGGACAGGGACTATCAGCCCCAGCATTTT
TRBV5-4	TRBJ2-2	NA	many	CASSLKNGNTGELFF	TGTGCCAGCAGCTTGAAAAACGGGAACACCGGGGAGCTGTTTTTT
TRBV4-3	TRBJ2-7	TRBD2	many	CASSPQGLAGDLLNF	TGCGCCAGCAGCCCCCAGGGACTAGCGGGAGATTTGTTGAACTTC
TRBV20-1	TRBJ2-2	NA	many	CSAPGSTGELFF	TGCAGTGCCCCAGGGAGCACCGGGGAGCTGTTTTTT